This T cell receptor beta chain was recorded in a study of control samples from healthy donors and cancer patients (TCRdb year 2020). Remarks on this clone: This receptor's antigen is unknown. No base quality values were provided; no much bigger clone lies one nucleotide off.

From the cysteine up to the phenylalanine, the CDR3 has a length of 15 residues. Only the CDR3 part of the read is kept: 45 bases, read in frame from the first base. V is reduced by 0 bases and J by 2 bases, leaving a spacing of 8 bases between them. The germline V gene provides CDR1 LGHNA and CDR2 YSLEER. Library creation used the immunoSEQ multiplex PCR assay. TCRdb's version of the immuneACCESS table is confined to in-frame rearrangements and falls short of the full clone set. An unresolved V gene accounts for under half of the shortfall where checked; the remainder is of unknown origin. For this sample there are 95,000 to 150,000 clones; roughly 84% appear just once. The top ten hold around 9% of the sample.

This TCR derives from a man in his forties in good health. The sequence is built from TRBV4-3 and TRBJ2-1; the D gene is unclear. Sequencing input: blood. The DNA reads TGCGCCAGCAGCCAAGATTCCGCCCCCTACAATGAGCAGTTCTTC. Translated, this gives CASSQDSAPYNEQFF.